Below are 29 T cell receptor beta chains sequenced from a single sample in a study of blood T cell repertoires in COVID-19. The method was immunoSEQ multiplex PCR; TCRdb's version includes in-frame clones alone and lacks a portion of them. The sample has some 87,000 clones, 70% to 90% seen once. The sequencing input was peripheral blood. The receptor set was obtained from a human donor in a cohort sampled during active COVID-19.

This clone was seen only once. V gene TRBV4-2 combines with J gene TRBJ1-6, with 9 bases matching TRBD1. After removal of 4 bases from V and 9 bases from J, the junction contained 10 bases not matched to a gene. This CDR3 contains 16 residues. Germline V gene data show CDR1 as LGHNA and CDR2 as YNFKEQ. Here the CDR3 reads CASSLIPGQGGSPLHF. Written as DNA, the CDR3 is TGTGCCAGCAGCCTCATCCCGGGACAGGGCGGTTCACCCCTCCACTTT.

This rearrangement joins TRBV7-2 to TRBJ1-2; a weak D match, TRBD1 (5 bases). Deletions cut 5 bases from V and 6 bases from J, with 16 bases between. The CDR3 loop spans 14 amino acids. Germline V gene data show CDR1 as SGHTA and CDR2 as FQGNSA. The CDR3 spells CASSARTTENGYTF. In nucleotides, the CDR3 is TGTGCCAGCAGCGCAAGGACAACCGAGAATGGCTACACCTTC.

The CDR3 protein is CASSPQQVEQYF. The CDR3 nucleotides read TGTGCCAGCTCACCACAGCAGGTTGAGCAGTACTTC. The chain couples TRBV18 to TRBJ2-7; D is unclear. Germline V gene lookup returns CDR1 KGHSH and CDR2 LQKENI. The V end lost 1 base, the J end lost 7 bases, and 8 bases lay between the germline ends. The CDR3 extends over 12 amino acids.

This sequence joins TRBV10-3 and TRBJ2-3; tentatively, D is TRBD2 (6 bases). Trimming removed 5 bases at V and 6 bases at J, with 15 bases between. There are 14 residues in the CDR3. CDR1 and CDR2 from the germline V gene are ENHRY and SYGVKD. The CDR3 protein is CAISLSSGEDTQYF. The CDR3 bases are TGTGCCATCAGTTTGTCGTCGGGGGAGGATACGCAGTATTTT.

In the case of this clone: One end of the junction does not line up with germline, which may come from a read error. The chain is built from TRBV6-1 and TRBJ1-2; TRBD1 matches at 7 bases. CDR1 MNHNS and CDR2 SASEGT come from the germline V gene. The CDR3 consists of 16 residues. CDR3 coding DNA: TGTGCCAGCAGTGAAACCCAGGGGGTTACTAATTATGGCTACACCTTC. Residues: CASSETQGVTNYGYTF.

The genes are TRBV9 and TRBJ2-7; perhaps TRBD2 as D (5 bases). V was pared by 3 bases and J by 3 bases, with 19 bases between. Per germline, CDR1 SGDLS and CDR2 YYNGEE. The CDR3 is 16 amino acids. The CDR3 reads CASSGGPRGLGYEQYF. DNA for the CDR3: TGTGCCAGCAGCGGAGGCCCACGAGGGCTGGGCTACGAGCAGTACTTC.

The chain combines TRBV7-8 with TRBJ1-1; 7 bases are shared with TRBD1. Germline values: CDR1 SGHVS, CDR2 FQNEAQ. The CDR3 is made up of 14 amino acids. V shed 4 bases and J 2 bases; nucleotides not matched to a gene: 4. The CDR3 sequence is CASSYRDRNTEAFF. CDR3 nucleotide sequence: TGTGCCAGCAGCTACCGGGACAGAAACACTGAAGCTTTCTTT. Full variable domain (remainder filled in from reference TRBV7-8 and TRBJ1-1): GAGVSQSPRYKVAKRGQDVALRCDPISGHVSLFWYQQALGQGPEFLTYFQNEAQLDKSGLPSDRFFAERPEGSVSTLKIQRTQQEDSAVYLCASSYRDRNTEAFFGQGTRLTVV.

The CDR3 loop reads CSLREGTDTQYF. In DNA form, the CDR3 reads TGCAGCTTGCGGGAAGGCACAGATACGCAGTATTTT. The chain carries TRBV29-1 and TRBJ2-3; tentatively, D is TRBD2 (6 bases). CDR1 and CDR2 from the germline V gene are SQVTM and ANQGSEA. The germline V and J ends were trimmed by 8 bases and 1 base, with 10 bases remaining between them. CDR3 length: 12 amino acids.

In the case of this clone: The sample carries other DNA sequences with the same CDR3. The chain uses TRBV5-1 and TRBJ2-4; D uncertain. CDR3 length: 15 amino acids. The germline V gene encodes CDR1 SGHRS and CDR2 YFSETQ. With 0 bases removed from V and 0 bases from J, the gap between germline ends came to 7 bases. CDR3 nucleotide sequence: TGCGCCAGCAGCTTGGGCGGCATAGCCAAAAACATTCAGTACTTC. Translating it yields CASSLGGIAKNIQYF.

The V call is TRBV5-8, the J call TRBJ2-5, with D possibly being TRBD2 (6 bases). V lost 5 bases and J 3 bases, leaving 17 bases between the germline ends. The CDR3 sequence is 15 residues long. CDR1 is SGHTS and CDR2 is YDEGEE in the germline V gene. In DNA, the CDR3 is TGTGCCAGCAGTCCATCCGGGAGCTACGAAGAGACCCAGTACTTC. Its protein product is CASSPSGSYEETQYF. Filled out from reference TRBV5-8 and TRBJ2-5, the complete variable domain reads EAGVTQSPTHLIKTRGQQATLRCSPISGHTSVYWYQQALGLGLQFLLWYDEGEERNRGNFPPRFSGRQFPNYSSELNVNALELEDSALYLCASSPSGSYEETQYFGPGTRLLVL.

This chain uses TRBV3-1 (or the pseudogene TRBV3-2) with TRBJ1-2; D is ambiguous. Trimming shortened V by 0 bases and J by 4 bases, and 12 bases separated the two germline ends. The CDR3 is made up of 15 amino acids. Germline V gene sequence: CDR1 LGHDT, CDR2 YNNKEL (reference sequence). CDR3 region: CASSQDLREGYGYTF. The CDR3 DNA reads as TGTGCCAGCAGCCAAGATCTGAGGGAGGGCTATGGCTACACCTTC.

V and J are TRBV6-5 and TRBJ2-7; D may be TRBD1 (6 bases). CDR3 length: 13 amino acids. V lost 5 bases and J lost 3, with 11 bases in between. In germline, CDR1 is MNHEY, CDR2 SVGAGI. The CDR3 sequence is CASSPGHLYEQYF. CDR3 DNA sequence: TGTGCCAGCAGTCCGGGACACCTCTACGAGCAGTACTTC.

The V and J genes are TRBV5-4 and TRBJ1-1; D possibly corresponds to TRBD1 (6 bases). V was pared by 4 bases and J by 0 bases, with 7 bases between. CDR3 size: 13 residues. Per the germline V gene, CDR1 is SGHNT and CDR2 is YYREEE (reference sequence). The CDR3 DNA is TGTGCCAGCAGCCGGACAGTGAACACTGAAGCTTTCTTT. Translated: CASSRTVNTEAFF.

In this sample, this clone turned up a few times. This rearrangement joins TRBV30 to TRBJ2-3; 10 positions agree with TRBD1. Germline loops: CDR1 GTSNPN, CDR2 SVGIG (reference sequence). With 3 bases clipped from V and 6 bases from J, the junction kept 9 bases outside the gene matches. The length of the CDR3 is 15 residues. CDR3 region: CAWSRWTGGTDTQYF. The CDR3 DNA reads as TGTGCCTGGAGCAGATGGACAGGGGGAACCGATACGCAGTATTTT.

The rearrangement uses TRBV5-4 and TRBJ2-1, with TRBD2 identical over 12 bases. Germline CDR1 SGHNT, CDR2 YYREEE (reference sequence). Trimming at V came to 0 bases and at J to 4 bases, leaving 5 bases not matched to a gene. The CDR3 loop spans 17 amino acids. The CDR3 coding sequence is TGTGCCAGCAGCTTGGGCCTACTAGCGGGGGGTTACAATGAGCAGTTCTTC. It encodes CASSLGLLAGGYNEQFF.

The chain employs TRBV6-5 and TRBJ2-3, with TRBD2 identical over 8 bases. CDR3 size: 14 residues. V gave up 10 bases and J gave up 0 bases; unmatched junction bases: 6. Germline V gene data show CDR1 as MNHEY and CDR2 as SVGAGI. DNA of the CDR3: TGTGCCACCAAGAGCGGGAGAAGCACAGATACGCAGTATTTT. Protein sequence: CATKSGRSTDTQYF.

In this sample, this clone turned up a few times. This rearrangement joins TRBV19 to TRBJ1-6; no reliable D call. From germline, CDR1 is LNHDA and CDR2 SQIVND (reference sequence). V gave up 6 bases and J gave up 5 bases, with 11 bases separating them. The CDR3 is 14 amino acids. The CDR3 is CASSGRTHNSPLHF. CDR3 nucleotide sequence: TGTGCCAGTAGCGGAAGGACTCATAATTCACCCCTCCACTTT.

The genes are TRBV28 and TRBJ1-5, with D unresolved. The germline V and J ends were trimmed by 4 bases and 3 bases, with 4 bases remaining between them. The germline gives CDR1 MDHEN, CDR2 SYDVKM. The CDR3 loop spans 12 amino acids. The DNA of the CDR3 is TGTGCCAGCAGTTCAAACAATCAGCCCCAGCATTTT. This translates into CASSSNNQPQHF.

The chain uses TRBV10-2 and TRBJ2-4; D might be TRBD2 (6 bases). Per the germline V gene, CDR1 is WSHSY and CDR2 is SAAADI. There are 15 residues in the CDR3. V lost 3 bases to trimming and J lost 5 bases, with 14 bases between them. This CDR3 is CASSDGSGGQNIQYF. The DNA of the CDR3 is TGCGCCAGCAGTGACGGGAGTGGAGGACAAAACATTCAGTACTTC.

In its sample, this clone was seen a few times. The gene calls are TRBV30 and TRBJ2-7; TRBD1 agrees at 9 bases. CDR3 length: 13 residues. From germline, CDR1 is GTSNPN and CDR2 SVGIG (reference sequence). The ends lost 5 bases at V and 0 bases at J; junction bases unmatched: 2. CDR3 in amino acids: CAWEGQGSYEQYF. The CDR3 DNA reads as TGTGCCTGGGAGGGACAGGGCTCCTACGAGCAGTACTTC.

The J gene is TRBJ1-1, the V gene TRBV4-1; D gene ambiguous. CDR3 size: 13 residues. V dropped 1 base and J dropped 7 bases, with 10 bases sitting between them. Germline assignment: CDR1 MGHRA and CDR2 YSYEKL. The CDR3 DNA reads as TGCGCCAGCAGCCAAGTGGGGAGGAGTGAAGCTTTCTTT. This sequence encodes CASSQVGRSEAFF.

V is TRBV12-5 and J is TRBJ2-3, with TRBD2 identical over 11 bases. Germline CDR1 is LGHNT and CDR2 is FRNRAP. The CDR3 has 16 amino acids. V trimming: 5 bases; J trimming: 6 bases; junction bases outside the gene matches: 10. CDR3 in amino acids: CASGRGSGGASDTQYF. For the CDR3, the DNA is TGTGCTAGTGGTCGAGGTAGCGGGGGGGCTTCTGATACGCAGTATTTT.

The rearrangement joins TRBV5-1 to TRBJ1-2, with D hard to call. CDR1 is SGHRS and CDR2 is YFSETQ in the germline V gene. The CDR3 is made up of 14 amino acids. The V end was cut by 0 bases, the J end by 8 bases, with 14 bases between. The CDR3 DNA follows: TGCGCCAGCAGCTTGGTCGGCCCCGAGGGAGGCTACACCTTC. This encodes CASSLVGPEGGYTF.

This chain uses TRBV29-1 with TRBJ2-2; D is uncertain. The CDR3 is 14 amino acids. The germline V gene encodes CDR1 SQVTM and CDR2 ANQGSEA. Trimming left V 1 base short and J 1 base short, with 7 bases between. The chain's CDR3 is CSVEAFRNTGELFF. The CDR3 region has the DNA TGCAGCGTTGAAGCCTTCCGGAACACCGGGGAGCTGTTTTTT.

J is TRBJ1-5 and V is TRBV4-1; D is uncertain. CDR1 MGHRA and CDR2 YSYEKL come from the germline V gene. Trimming took off 0 bases at V and 2 bases at J, with 5 bases between the two ends. The CDR3 has 14 amino acids. The CDR3 coding sequence is TGCGCCAGCAGCCAAGACGGGGGCAATCAGCCCCAGCATTTT. Translation: CASSQDGGNQPQHF.

V is TRBV7-9 and J is TRBJ1-4; no clear D. Germline V gives CDR1 SEHNR, CDR2 FQNEAQ (reference sequence). The CDR3 extends over 16 amino acids. V was cut by 1 base and J by 1 base, with 10 bases left in between. CDR3: CASSLGYRETNEKLFF. In nucleotides, the CDR3 is TGTGCCAGCAGCTTAGGTTATCGGGAAACTAATGAAAAACTGTTTTTT.

The chain recombines TRBV5-5 with TRBJ2-2; TRBD1 agrees at 11 bases. The junction had 8 bases not matched to a gene; V was cut back by 1 base and J by 6 bases. Germline assignment: CDR1 SGHKS and CDR2 YYEKEE (reference sequence). The CDR3 totals 17 residues. The CDR3 loop is CASSLKIGQGASGELFF. In DNA, the CDR3 is TGTGCCAGCAGCTTGAAAATTGGACAGGGGGCTTCCGGGGAGCTGTTTTTT. The full variable domain, rest sourced from reference TRBV5-5 and TRBJ2-2, is DAGVTQSPTHLIKTRGQQVTLRCSPISGHKSVSWYQQVLGQGPQFIFQYYEKEERGRGNFPDRFSARQFPNYSSELNVNALLLGDSALYLCASSLKIGQGASGELFFGEGSRLTVL.

Only a few counts were recorded for this clone. The chain recombines TRBV5-1 with TRBJ2-3; D might be TRBD2 (6 bases). Germline V gene data show CDR1 as SGHRS and CDR2 as YFSETQ. Trimming removed 4 bases at V and 1 base at J, with 10 bases between. The CDR3 loop spans 14 amino acids. The CDR3 DNA reads as TGCGCCAGCAGCGACCCGGGAGGCACAGATACGCAGTATTTT. Translated: CASSDPGGTDTQYF.

The chain joins TRBV2 to TRBJ2-1; TRBD1 matches 7 bases. This CDR3 has 13 amino acids. Germline lookup yields CDR1 SNHLY and CDR2 FYNNEI. With 4 bases clipped from V and 4 bases from J, the junction kept 1 base outside the gene matches. CDR3: CASSGQGYNEQFF. The CDR3 nucleotides are TGTGCCAGCAGTGGACAGGGTTACAATGAGCAGTTCTTC.